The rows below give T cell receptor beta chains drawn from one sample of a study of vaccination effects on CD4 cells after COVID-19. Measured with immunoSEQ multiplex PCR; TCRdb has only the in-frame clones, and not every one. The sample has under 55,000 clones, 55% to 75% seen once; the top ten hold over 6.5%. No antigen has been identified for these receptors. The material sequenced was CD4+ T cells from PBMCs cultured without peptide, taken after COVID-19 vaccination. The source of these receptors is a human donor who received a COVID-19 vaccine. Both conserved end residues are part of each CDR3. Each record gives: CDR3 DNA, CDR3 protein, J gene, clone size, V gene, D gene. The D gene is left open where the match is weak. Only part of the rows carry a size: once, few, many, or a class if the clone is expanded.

TGCGCCAGCAGCTTGGGGACTTTTGACGAGCAGTACTTC | CASSLGTFDEQYF | TRBJ2-7 | few | TRBV5-1 | NA
TGTGCCAGCAGCCCATCGGGATCCCAAGAGACCCAGTACTTC | CASSPSGSQETQYF | TRBJ2-5 | once | TRBV7-9 | NA
TGTGCCAGCAGTGCCGGGAGGGCCGGGGGCGAGCAGTACTTC | CASSAGRAGGEQYF | TRBJ2-7 | NA | TRBV25-1 | TRBD2
TGTGCTAGTGGTTCCCTGCCGGGGGAGAACAATGAGCAGTTCTTC | CASGSLPGENNEQFF | TRBJ2-1 | NA | TRBV12-5 | NA
TGTGCCAGTAGTAGGGGACAGGGACCAACCTCTGGAAACACCATATATTTT | CASSRGQGPTSGNTIYF | TRBJ1-3 | NA | TRBV19 | TRBD1
TGCAGTGCTAGTAGGGGCAGGGGAATGGATGGCTACACCTTC | CSASRGRGMDGYTF | TRBJ1-2 | few | TRBV20-1 | NA
TGTGCCAGCAGGGGCAGGGCTTACACTGAAGCTTTCTTT | CASRGRAYTEAFF | TRBJ1-1 | NA | TRBV5-4 | NA
TGTGCCAGCAGTTTACTCAGCTCCTACGAGCAGTACTTC | CASSLLSSYEQYF | TRBJ2-7 | NA | TRBV28 | NA
TGTGCCAGCAGTCCGGGACAGACCTACGAGCAGTACTTC | CASSPGQTYEQYF | TRBJ2-7 | NA | TRBV12-3/TRBV12-4 | TRBD1
TGCGCCAGCAGCTTATCGGACAGGGGGCATGAGCAGTACTTC | CASSLSDRGHEQYF | TRBJ2-7 | NA | TRBV4-1 | TRBD1
TGCGCCAGCCGGACAGGCGACTACGAGCAGTACTTC | CASRTGDYEQYF | TRBJ2-7 | NA | TRBV5-1 | TRBD1
TGTGCCAGCAGCTTTAGTTTAGCGGGCTCCTACGAGCAGTACTTC | CASSFSLAGSYEQYF | TRBJ2-7 | NA | TRBV7-6 | TRBD2
TGTGCCAGCAGCTTAGGAGACAGGTGGGAGACCCAGTACTTC | CASSLGDRWETQYF | TRBJ2-5 | NA | TRBV7-8 | NA
TGCGCCAGCAGCGGTGGCGGGAGCTCCTATAATTCACCCCTCCACTTT | CASSGGGSSYNSPLHF | TRBJ1-6 | NA | TRBV5-1 | NA
TGTGCCAGCAGTGAACTACGCACAGATACGCAGTATTTT | CASSELRTDTQYF | TRBJ2-3 | NA | TRBV6-1 | NA
TGTGCCACCAGTGTAGGCCCACTCGGTGAGCAGTTCTTC | CATSVGPLGEQFF | TRBJ2-1 | NA | TRBV24-1 | NA